These 6 T cell receptor beta chains were sequenced from one sample in a study of cytomegalovirus exposure and HLA in healthy donors. In the PCR, 60 Vbeta and 13 Jbeta primers were used. Only in-frame clones appear in the TCRdb table, and some are missing; sequencing was by immunoSEQ multiplex PCR. The sample has about 82,000 clones; around 81% are singletons. Sequenced sample: PBMCs. The receptor source for this set is a male donor in good health and CMV-seropositive.

The CDR3 reads CASSLNERDTQYF. The CDR3 nucleotides are TGTGCCAGCAGCTTGAACGAGAGGGATACGCAGTATTTT. The chain has TRBV5-4 and TRBJ2-3; D gene unclear. V lost 1 base and J lost 6, with 9 bases in between. Germline CDR1 reads SGHNT; CDR2 reads YYREEE (reference sequence). CDR3 length equals 13 residues.

The chain employs TRBV7-6 and TRBJ2-3, with D tentatively TRBD2 (6 bases). This CDR3 has 15 amino acids. Per germline, CDR1 SGHVS and CDR2 FNYEAQ. Deletions cut 1 base from V and 3 bases from J, with 11 bases between. In DNA, the CDR3 is TGTGCCAGCAGCTTAGGCGGGATGAGGACAGATACGCAGTATTTT. It specifies CASSLGGMRTDTQYF.

This chain uses TRBV28 with TRBJ2-2; a possible D gene is TRBD1 (7 bases). The ends were cut back, 7 bases at V and 5 bases at J, with 14 bases in the middle. From germline, CDR1 is MDHEN and CDR2 SYDVKM. This CDR3 region has 14 residues. CDR3 nucleotide sequence: TGTGCCAGCATTGAGACAGGGAGGACCGGGGAGCTGTTTTTT. Translated, it gives CASIETGRTGELFF.

This rearrangement joins TRBV30 to TRBJ2-5, with 13 bases identical to TRBD2. The V gene end was trimmed by 4 bases and the J gene end by 4 bases; junction bases not matched to a gene: 12. The CDR3 runs to 17 residues. The germline V gene encodes CDR1 GTSNPN and CDR2 SVGIG (reference sequence). The CDR3 DNA follows: TGTGCCTGGACCCTTGGACTAGCGGGAGTCTCGGTAGAGACCCAGTACTTC. Translation: CAWTLGLAGVSVETQYF.

The chain recombines TRBV28 with TRBJ2-7, with D uncertain. This CDR3 comprises 13 residues. CDR1 MDHEN and CDR2 SYDVKM come from the germline V gene. Trimming took 5 bases from V and 2 from J, leaving 10 bases between them. CDR3 in DNA: TGTGCCAGCAGTCCCTGGCAGACCTACGAGCAGTACTTC. It encodes CASSPWQTYEQYF.

The chain joins TRBV4-3 to TRBJ1-5; 10 bases fit TRBD1. This CDR3 contains 17 residues. Germline CDR1 is LGHNA and CDR2 is YSLEER. With 1 base clipped from V and 2 bases from J, the junction kept 5 bases outside the gene matches. The CDR3: CASSQASGTGGNQPQHF. The CDR3 DNA follows: TGCGCCAGCAGCCAAGCTTCCGGGACAGGGGGCAATCAGCCCCAGCATTTT.